One sample yielded the 5 T cell receptor beta chains listed below, sequenced in a study of shared clonotypes between healthy human individuals. The repertoire was sequenced with immunoSEQ multiplex PCR; TCRdb's copy has only in-frame clones and lacks some. The profile covers around 1 million clones, with more than 75% appearing a single time and nearly 1.5% taken by the ten largest. Sequencing input: memory CD4+ T cells sorted from blood. Stated subset: CD45RA-negative fraction. These receptors all stem from a man aged 18 to 35 in good health.

The chain couples TRBV2 to TRBJ2-5; D remains ambiguous. CDR3 size: 13 residues. Germline CDR1 is SNHLY and CDR2 is FYNNEI. Trimming pared 8 bases from V and 5 bases from J, leaving 15 bases between. This CDR3 is CASSFFRWETQYF. CDR3 DNA: TGTGCCAGCTCTTTTTTCAGGTGGGAGACCCAGTACTTC.

This chain joins TRBV6-5 and TRBJ2-7, with 7 nucleotides matching TRBD2. This CDR3 has 15 amino acids. Looked up from germline, CDR1 is MNHEY and CDR2 is SVGAGI. With V trimmed by 5 bases and J by 3 bases, 10 bases remained unmatched. The CDR3 loop is CASSGRASGDYEQYF. CDR3 bases: TGTGCCAGCAGTGGCCGGGCTAGCGGAGACTACGAGCAGTACTTC.

The V and J genes are TRBV2 and TRBJ2-7; weak D call: TRBD1 (5 bases). V gave up 4 bases and J gave up 2 bases, with 12 bases separating them. The germline V gene has CDR1 SNHLY and CDR2 FYNNEI. The CDR3 covers 14 residues. CDR3 sequence (DNA): TGTGCCAGCAGTGGCACAGGAATTACCTACGAGCAGTACTTC. Translating it yields CASSGTGITYEQYF.

There are many counts of this clone. This chain uses TRBV5-4 with TRBJ1-1, with a weak D call TRBD1 (5 bases). Germline V gene sequence: CDR1 SGHNT, CDR2 YYREEE (reference sequence). The CDR3 loop spans 14 amino acids. V lost 3 bases and J 1 base, leaving 10 bases between the germline ends. CDR3 sequence: CASSYRSQNTEAFF. DNA for the CDR3: TGTGCCAGCAGCTACAGGTCCCAGAACACTGAAGCTTTCTTT.

This clone was seen many times. As DNA, the CDR3 is TGTGCCGGCACCCCTCAGGGGCGGGGCCCGTGGGAGACCCAGTACTTC. It is translated as CAGTPQGRGPWETQYF. This chain connects TRBV30 to TRBJ2-5; D tentatively fits TRBD1 or TRBD2 (6 bases each). The germline V gene encodes CDR1 GTSNPN and CDR2 SVGIG (reference sequence). This CDR3 region has 16 residues. The V gene lost 8 bases and the J gene lost 5 bases, with 27 bases spanning the gap.